This is a list of T cell receptor beta chains from one sample in a study of OX40 agonist ivuxolimab in advanced cancers. Profiling relied on immunoSEQ multiplex PCR, and the TCRdb table lists in-frame clones only, not all of them. The repertoire holds roughly 86,000 clones, roughly 90% seen once, with roughly 0.72% in the top ten. The sample was CD4+ or CD8+ T cells sorted from blood, taken in a trial of the OX40 agonist ivuxolimab. These receptor sequences come from an adult with an advanced solid tumor such as melanoma, head and neck, liver or kidney cancer. The conserved cysteine and the conserved F or W are not part of the CDR3 here. The D gene is left open where the match is weak.

TRBJ1-5 | NA | TRBV6-4 | TSTGPPSQGSRQPQH
TRBJ2-1 | TRBD2 | TRBV11-2 | ASSPRTSGRLNNEQF
TRBJ1-5 | TRBD1 | TRBV10-1 | ASISPRDRGRQPQH
TRBJ2-6 | NA | TRBV28 | ASSSQGYGANVLT
TRBJ1-5 | NA | TRBV28 | ASSLRQGNQPQH
TRBJ1-2 | TRBD1 | TRBV19 | ASSSQGDYGYT
TRBJ2-2 | NA | TRBV18 | ASSPDMVGTGELF
TRBJ2-1 | NA | TRBV6-1 | ASSEDAGGHSYNEQF
TRBJ2-2 | NA | TRBV9 | ASSVGHGELF
TRBJ2-7 | NA | TRBV5-1 | ASSLDGTHEQY
TRBJ2-1 | NA | TRBV9 | ASSVGGLGNEQF
TRBJ1-3 | TRBD1 | TRBV4-3 | ASSTDRGAFGNTIY
TRBJ2-5 | NA | TRBV6-1 | ASSRRAFQETQY
TRBJ2-5 | NA | TRBV19 | ASSIDRGSSETQY
TRBJ2-7 | TRBD2 | TRBV14 | ASSQKGPLGLAGEDASYEQY
TRBJ1-1 | NA | TRBV15 | ATSRATVDGNTEAF
TRBJ1-4 | NA | TRBV30 | AWSVGRFTNEKLF
TRBJ2-6 | TRBD1 | TRBV5-8 | ASSARGTGANVLT
TRBJ1-3 | TRBD1 | TRBV6-5 | ASSYTPGTGGNTIY
TRBJ2-2 | TRBD2 | TRBV7-2 | ASSYSGSGGELF
TRBJ2-1 | NA | TRBV6-1 | ASSEEGGGLLDEQF
TRBJ1-1 | NA | TRBV19 | ASSALRTSGNTEAF
TRBJ1-4 | NA | TRBV18 | ASSPRPGEGEKLF
TRBJ2-1 | NA | TRBV7-2 | ASSIGRAEVRNEQF
TRBJ2-1 | NA | TRBV2 | ASSSRWEQF
TRBJ2-7 | NA | TRBV9 | ASSVSTGTPSPYEQY
TRBJ2-1 | TRBD2 | TRBV2 | ASKLAKVNEQF
TRBJ1-1 | NA | TRBV7-2 | ASSLSWGNTEAF
TRBJ2-1 | TRBD1 | TRBV18 | ASYRDRGDNEQF
TRBJ2-3 | NA | TRBV18 | ASSPNWGSTDTQY
TRBJ2-1 | TRBD2 | TRBV15 | ATSRQLGLAGKGGEQF
TRBJ2-2 | NA | TRBV5-4 | ASSLQVTGELF
TRBJ2-1 | TRBD2 | TRBV7-3 | ASSFLAGAYNEQF
TRBJ1-1 | NA | TRBV5-1 | ASSLGGDTKAF
TRBJ1-5 | TRBD1 | TRBV19 | ASSIRQGARPQH
TRBJ2-7 | NA | TRBV5-6 | ASSLFGRVGY
TRBJ2-3 | NA | TRBV7-7 | ASSLSSTTDTQY
TRBJ1-3 | NA | TRBV19 | ASSDIGYSGNTIY
TRBJ2-7 | TRBD2 | TRBV7-9 | ASSLGLAGGPREQY
TRBJ2-1 | NA | TRBV15 | ATSRDRPTYNEQF
TRBJ1-4 | NA | TRBV25-1 | ASSRGRVGEKLF
TRBJ2-1 | TRBD2 | TRBV9 | ASSASSGGPYNEQF
TRBJ1-5 | TRBD1 | TRBV28 | ASSPGQGLNQPQH
TRBJ1-2 | NA | TRBV4-1 | ASSHPQRGNYGYT
TRBJ1-4 | NA | TRBV25-1 | ASSAWDRRDEKLF
TRBJ1-5 | TRBD1 | TRBV7-3 | ASSPDRTGNGNQPQH
TRBJ2-7 | TRBD1 | TRBV2 | ASIAPRQGAYEQY
TRBJ2-1 | TRBD2 | TRBV5-1 | ASSPGLLANEQF
TRBJ2-1 | NA | TRBV11-2 | ASSPTSSPHEQF